This TCR beta chain was sequenced in a study of T cell clonality in common variable immunodeficiency (dated by TCRdb to between 2014 and 2017). Study-wide findings and limitations: Differences among patients in the CVID cohort limited the correlations between repertoire features and clinical complications. Fewer TCRbeta clones were shared among CVID subjects than among healthy controls (p < 0.0001). It was noted by the authors that sequencing of the repertoires of T cell subpopulations would be needed to clarify the cause of the increased clonality in CVID. TCRbeta clonality was higher in CVID subjects than in healthy controls (t-test p = 0.018), and the increase was most characteristic of about a third of subjects. Although equal DNA input was used, an average of roughly 80,000 unique sequences per sample was obtained for controls, compared with around 30,000 for CVID samples. CVID TCRbeta sequences reportedly showed fewer deletions and N-nucleotide insertions and lacked highly modified clones with 13 or more V deletions.

Most of the CVID patients and most of the healthy controls were of Caucasian heritage. From each donor, roughly 5 to 8.5 ml of heparinized peripheral whole blood was collected. Genomic DNA from adults with common variable immune deficiency (CVID) and from healthy adult controls was used to sequence TCRbeta CDR3 repertoires. A total of some 22 healthy adult volunteers (about 12 female and around ten male; age range roughly 23 to 70 years, mean age around 32) were included in the control group. Diluted blood was subjected to density centrifugation over Hypaque 1077 or Ficoll-Paque for isolation of peripheral blood mononuclear cells. Unsorted mononuclear cells served as the source of genomic DNA, which was extracted either by Qiagen column purification or by a centrifugation-based method. Clipping removes 4 bases from V and 6 bases from J, with 3 as the unmatched junction base count. From a lookup of the germline V gene (reference sequence), CDR1 and CDR2 are PRHDT and FYEKMQ. Counted from cysteine to phenylalanine, this CDR3 has 12 amino acids. Part of the CDR3 DNA is given, 27 bases translated from base 1.

Equivalent amounts of genomic DNA from CVID and control samples were used as sequencing input. For every sample, a 60 bp segment covering the rearranged TCRbeta CDR3 region was amplified and then sequenced. The immunoSEQ assay, a bias-corrected multiplex PCR combined with high-throughput sequencing, was used for TCRbeta amplification. Processing in the source paper ran as follows. Every unique nucleotide sequence was considered a clone and was annotated with V, D and J genes, copy number and frequency. Sequences were labeled productive if in frame, and non-productive if out of frame or containing stop codons. As previously described, Shannon's entropy was used to calculate clonality. The predicted amino acid sequences of productive clones were used to derive the mean CDR3 Kyte-Doolittle hydropathy. The R hclust function was used to hierarchically cluster scaled V gene usage with Manhattan distance and complete linkage. Sharing of clones by CDR3 amino acid sequence was evaluated by resampling 12 repertoires per group over 100 rounds. The repertoires were searched for 70 published EBV-specific and almost 250 published CMV-specific TCRbeta sequences. A couple of CVID samples that yielded fewer than 10,000 sequences were excluded from the analysis, so approximately 40 CVID repertoires were retained. TCRdb holds this immuneACCESS table with in-frame rearrangements only. Some clones are missing; in checked studies, unresolved V genes explain under half, and the rest has no known cause. The V and J calls and clone size come from that table; D and trimming were worked out from the DNA. Listed for this sample are about 64,000 clones, none observed only a single time. The ten largest make up 1.7% of the sample.

In this sample, this clone turned up many times. The clone's antigen remains unknown. Read coverage stops 3 residues before the CDR3 terminus; the germline J gene supplies the remainder. The sequence derives from a person between 18 and 69 years old in good health. In this chain, TRBV13 is recombined with TRBJ2-7; 7 junctional bases match TRBD1. The material sequenced was peripheral blood mononuclear cells. Partial CDR3 DNA: TGTGCCAGCAGCTCCAACAGGGGCGAG. This is translated as CASSSNRGE. The whole CDR3 protein reads CASSSNRGEQYF.